Sequencing of this T cell receptor beta chain was carried out in a study of T cell repertoires in cytomegalovirus infection. On the study more broadly: It was the public TCR beta signatures that indicated both CMV infection and matching HLA type. Findings and limits, study-wide: CMV-specific TCR beta clonotypes restricted by HLA-C were the ones dominating the ex vivo response.

In germline, CDR1 is MNHEY, CDR2 SMNVEV (reference sequence). The CDR3 runs to 14 residues. For this clonotype: The antigen remains unidentified. An end of the junction does not agree with germline; a read error may underlie this.

TCRdb recomputed calls from the reads with MiXCR, one row per CDR3 protein. The sample holds about a million distinct CDR3 sequences, approximately 30% seen once. The specimen was cultured CD8+ T cells from PBMCs, collected from culture after CMV antigen stimulation. The clonotype was recovered from a human donor in good health (CMV status not recorded). Some clones in this sample may be carry-over from other donors' samples. The chain links TRBV27 to TRBJ2-1; 7 positions agree with TRBD2. The CDR3 nucleotides read TGTGCCAGCAGTTTATATCGGGGGGTTGATGAGCAGTTTTTC. Translated: CASSLYRGVDEQFF.